What follows is one TCR beta chain and its context. The data belong to a study of blood T cell repertoires in COVID-19. Study as a whole: Specimens from acute and convalescent COVID-19 originated in the United States, Italy and Spain. Sources were T cells, B-cell-depleted T cells, or PBMCs; the material itself was cDNA or gDNA.

CDR1 and CDR2 from the germline V gene are SGHVS and FQNEAQ. V shed 5 bases and J 9 bases; nucleotides not matched to a gene: 7. This CDR3 spans 15 amino acids. As processed by the authors: Quantification of nucleated cells was approximated via reference gene primer amplification. Method: immunoSEQ multiplex PCR; TCRdb's copy keeps in-frame clones and lacks some. From that table come the V and J calls and clone size; the DNA was used to work out D and trimming. This table holds around 100,000 clones, approximately 90% found once. This TCR was recovered from a middle-aged man in a cohort sampled during active COVID-19. The sample comprised peripheral blood. The gene calls are TRBV7-8 and TRBJ1-6; 10 bases map to TRBD1. The CDR3 here is CASSPGTGVSSPLHF. The CDR3 coding sequence is TGTGCCAGCAGCCCGGGGACAGGGGTTAGTTCACCCCTCCACTTT.